This entry lists 22 T cell receptor beta chains sequenced from one sample in a study of shared clonotypes between healthy human individuals. TCRdb's copy holds only in-frame clones and misses some; the assay was immunoSEQ multiplex PCR. The table shows under 1,100,000 clones, with approximately 78% occurring only once. The sample taken for sequencing was memory CD4+ T cells from PBMCs. Subset indicated: CD45RA-negative fraction. The receptor source for this set is a man younger than 35 in good health. Some clones in this sample may be carry-over from other donors' samples.

In this sample, this clone turned up once. This sequence joins TRBV5-1 and TRBJ2-1, with D perhaps assigned TRBD1 or TRBD2 (5 bases each). The CDR3 contains 14 residues. V lost 0 bases to trimming and J lost 7 bases, with 11 bases between them. The germline V gene has CDR1 SGHRS and CDR2 YFSETQ. The CDR3 protein is CASSLVRGPNEQFF. DNA of the CDR3: TGCGCCAGCAGCTTGGTCCGGGGACCTAATGAGCAGTTCTTC.

Concerning this clone: A read error is likely here: a far larger clone is one base away. This sequence joins TRBV7-9 and TRBJ2-5; the D gene is possibly TRBD2 (6 bases). The CDR3 contains 16 residues. Germline values: CDR1 SEHNR, CDR2 FQNEAQ (reference sequence). V gave up 5 bases and J gave up 4 bases, with 20 bases separating them. DNA for the CDR3: TGTGCCAGCAGCCTCGATGCGGGAAGGAGTAGAGAGACCCAGTACTTC. Amino acids: CASSLDAGRSRETQYF.

This rearrangement joins TRBV29-1 to TRBJ2-1; no clear D gene. Trimming shortened V by 2 bases and J by 8 bases, and 7 bases separated the two germline ends. The CDR3 is 11 amino acids. In germline, CDR1 is SQVTM, CDR2 ANQGSEA. As DNA, the CDR3 is TGCAGCGTTGAACCCGGACATGAGCAGTTCTTC. Encoded protein: CSVEPGHEQFF.

V is TRBV6-5 and J is TRBJ1-2, with D maybe TRBD1 (5 bases). Trimming cost V 6 bases and J 3 bases, with 11 bases left between them. This CDR3 has 13 amino acids. Germline V lookup: CDR1 MNHEY, CDR2 SVGAGI. The CDR3 coding sequence is TGTGCCAGCAGAAGTTGGGACTACTATGGCTACACCTTC. This encodes CASRSWDYYGYTF.

V gene TRBV5-4 combines with J gene TRBJ2-1, with 9 bases fitting TRBD1. Losses at the gene ends were 4 bases for V and 2 bases for J; bases not matched to a gene: 4. The CDR3 spans 15 residues. From germline, CDR1 is SGHNT and CDR2 YYREEE (reference sequence). The CDR3 region is CASSLGTGTYNEQFF. DNA of the CDR3: TGTGCCAGCAGCCTGGGGACAGGGACCTACAATGAGCAGTTCTTC.

The table lists this clone with a count of one. The chain joins TRBV28 to TRBJ2-7, with TRBD2 identical over 8 bases. CDR1 is MDHEN, CDR2 SYDVKM, per germline. V trimming: 6 bases; J trimming: 4 bases; junction bases outside the gene matches: 11. The CDR3 extends over 15 amino acids. CDR3 in amino acids: CASSQPQGLGYEQYF. The CDR3 coding sequence is TGTGCCAGCAGCCAACCACAGGGACTAGGGTACGAGCAGTACTTC. Combining the CDR3 with reference TRBV28 and TRBJ2-7 gives the whole variable domain DVKVTQSSRYLVKRTGEKVFLECVQDMDHENMFWYRQDPGLGLRLIYFSYDVKMKEKGDIPEGYSVSREKKERFSLILESASTNQTSMYLCASSQPQGLGYEQYFGPGTRLTVT.

The genes are TRBV15 and TRBJ1-1, with 8 nucleotides matching TRBD1. CDR3 length equals 12 residues. J gave up 7 bases and V 4 bases, and 2 bases lay outside the gene matches. Germline values: CDR1 LNHNV, CDR2 YYDKDF (reference sequence). CDR3 coding DNA: TGTGCCACCAGCAAAGGACAGGGTGAAGCTTTCTTT. It encodes CATSKGQGEAFF.

This clone was observed a handful of times. Other DNA sequences in the sample encode the same CDR3. The chain couples TRBV20-1 to TRBJ1-2; D remains unclear. Deletions cut 6 bases from V and 8 bases from J, with 4 bases between. Germline loops: CDR1 DFQATT, CDR2 SNEGSKA (reference sequence). The CDR3 consists of 8 residues. This chain's CDR3 is CSASGYTF. The CDR3 coding sequence is TGCAGTGCCTCCGGCTACACCTTC.

V usage is TRBV6-5 and J usage is TRBJ2-1, with D possibly TRBD1 on 5 matching bases. With 2 bases removed from V and 7 bases from J, the gap between germline ends came to 12 bases. CDR3 size: 14 residues. CDR1 and CDR2 (germline): MNHEY, SVGAGI. The CDR3 is CASSYPGTGNEQFF. The CDR3, as DNA: TGTGCCAGCAGTTACCCTGGTACAGGTAATGAGCAGTTCTTC.

The chain combines TRBV7-8 with TRBJ2-2; 13 nucleotides agree with TRBD2. This CDR3 contains 15 residues. CDR1 and CDR2 from the germline V gene are SGHVS and FQNEAQ. The junction had 1 base not matched to a gene; V was cut back by 5 bases and J by 4 bases. The CDR3 reads CASSRTSGGTGELFF. The CDR3 DNA reads TGTGCCAGCAGCCGGACTAGCGGGGGCACCGGGGAGCTGTTTTTT.

The J gene is TRBJ1-1, the V gene TRBV27; D is possibly TRBD1 (5 bases). Germline V gene data show CDR1 as MNHEY and CDR2 as SMNVEV (reference sequence). CDR3 size: 13 residues. Trimming took off 5 bases at V and 0 bases at J, with 7 bases between the two ends. The CDR3: CASSGTVNTEAFF. The CDR3 DNA reads as TGTGCCAGCAGTGGGACCGTGAACACTGAAGCTTTCTTT.

The chain combines TRBV6-5 with TRBJ2-1; D gene uncertain. This CDR3 has 14 residues. Looked up from germline, CDR1 is MNHEY and CDR2 is SVGAGI. Deletions cut 2 bases from V and 4 bases from J, with 9 bases between. For the CDR3, the DNA is TGTGCCAGCAGTTACGAACGGTTTTACAATGAGCAGTTCTTC. It yields the protein CASSYERFYNEQFF.

In regard to this clone: Since a far larger clone is one base different, this is likely a read error. The chain combines TRBV28 with TRBJ1-3; D is undetermined. This CDR3 is built from 16 residues. Germline-derived CDR1 and CDR2 are MDHEN and SYDVKM. CDR3 coding DNA: TGTGCCAGCAGTTCTCCCGGGAGCGGCTCTGGAAACGCCATATATTTT. Residues: CASSSPGSGSGNAIYF.

As to this clone: A much more abundant neighbour one base away suggests this may be a read error. The chain has TRBV6-5 and TRBJ2-7; 11 bases fit TRBD2. The CDR3 length is 15 residues. J was trimmed by 0 bases and V by 4 bases; bases with no gene match: 2. CDR1 and CDR2 from the germline V gene are MNHEY and SVGAGI. CDR3 in DNA: TGTGCCAGCAGTTCCACTAGCGGGAGCTCCTACGAGCAGTACTTC. Amino acids: CASSSTSGSSYEQYF.

The V and J genes are TRBV5-1 and TRBJ2-3, with 7 bases lining up with TRBD1. The CDR3 length is 16 residues. The ends lost 0 bases at V and 4 bases at J; junction bases unmatched: 8. Per germline, CDR1 SGHRS and CDR2 YFSETQ. Here the CDR3 reads CASSLVPGGLADTQYF. CDR3 bases: TGCGCCAGCAGCTTGGTTCCAGGGGGTTTGGCAGATACGCAGTATTTT.

The CDR3 coding sequence is TGTGCCAGCAGCCGTCCCTTCACAGATACGCAGTATTTT. It is translated as CASSRPFTDTQYF. This sequence joins TRBV4-2 and TRBJ2-3, with unresolved D. Trimming cost V 4 bases and J 2 bases, with 7 bases left between them. The CDR3 covers 13 residues. Germline V gene data show CDR1 as LGHNA and CDR2 as YNFKEQ.

Notes on this clone: This sample includes further DNA sequences coding for the same CDR3. This chain links TRBV18 with TRBJ1-2; D gene uncertain. V was cut by 3 bases and J by 1 base, with 6 bases left in between. In germline, CDR1 is KGHSH, CDR2 LQKENI. This CDR3 has 13 residues. The DNA for the CDR3 is TGTGCCAGCTCACCTGACGGTAACTATGGCTACACCTTC. It encodes CASSPDGNYGYTF.

V gene TRBV7-6 combines with J gene TRBJ1-1, with D maybe TRBD1 (5 bases). Germline CDR1 is SGHVS and CDR2 is FNYEAQ. The CDR3 covers 17 residues. Trimming pared 2 bases from V and 4 bases from J, leaving 20 bases between. As DNA, the CDR3 is TGTGCCAGCAGCTTATCTCGTGTTCAGGGAGGTTTCACTGAAGCTTTCTTT. Protein product: CASSLSRVQGGFTEAFF.

The gene calls are TRBV5-1 and TRBJ1-1, with 8 positions matching TRBD1. Germline loops: CDR1 SGHRS, CDR2 YFSETQ. The CDR3 has 12 residues. With 7 bases clipped from V and 10 bases from J, the junction kept 9 bases outside the gene matches. The CDR3 DNA reads as TGCGCCAGCCAAGGACAGGGTGGGCGAGCTTTCTTT. As protein: CASQGQGGRAFF.

V gene TRBV27 combines with J gene TRBJ1-1; 7 bases match TRBD1. Trimming removed 10 bases from V and 4 bases from J; junction bases left unmatched: 15. Per the germline V gene, CDR1 is MNHEY and CDR2 is SMNVEV (reference sequence). The CDR3 runs 15 residues. As DNA, the CDR3 is TGTGCCACCCTCGCGGGCGGGAAGGGGGCCACTGAAGCTTTCTTT. It codes for CATLAGGKGATEAFF.

This clone turned up a few times. The same CDR3 arises from other DNA sequences in this sample as well. The chain carries TRBV5-1 and TRBJ2-1; TRBD1 aligns across 7 bases. With V trimmed by 2 bases and J by 0 bases, 5 bases remained unmatched. Looked up from germline, CDR1 is SGHRS and CDR2 is YFSETQ. The CDR3 sequence is 16 residues long. The DNA for the CDR3 is TGCGCCAGCAGCTTAAGACAGGGAAGCTCCTACAATGAGCAGTTCTTC. This translates into CASSLRQGSSYNEQFF.

Comments on this clone: One end of the junction is discordant with germline, which a read error may explain. The chain uses TRBV27 and TRBJ1-4; TRBD1 agrees at 9 bases. The CDR3 extends over 17 amino acids. The germline gives CDR1 MNHEY, CDR2 SMNVEV (reference sequence). CDR3 residues: CASSFARTGAVNEKLLF. The CDR3 DNA follows: TGTGCCAGCAGTTTCGCTCGGACAGGGGCCGTTAATGAAAAACTGCTTTTT.